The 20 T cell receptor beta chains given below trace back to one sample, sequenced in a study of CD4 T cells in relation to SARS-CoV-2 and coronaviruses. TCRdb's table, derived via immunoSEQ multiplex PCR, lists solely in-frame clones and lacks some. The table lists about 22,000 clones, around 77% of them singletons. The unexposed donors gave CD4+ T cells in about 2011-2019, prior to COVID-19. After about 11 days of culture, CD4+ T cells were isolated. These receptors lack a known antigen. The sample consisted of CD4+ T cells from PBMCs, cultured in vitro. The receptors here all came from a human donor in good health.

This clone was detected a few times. CDR3 region: CASSPGTGTDTQYF. Here the CDR3 DNA reads TGTGCCAGCAGTCCCGGGACAGGGACAGATACGCAGTATTTT. This rearrangement joins TRBV7-9 to TRBJ2-3; 9 bases match TRBD1. Germline V gene data show CDR1 as SEHNR and CDR2 as FQNEAQ (reference sequence). The CDR3 consists of 14 residues. V lost 6 bases and J lost 3; bases outside the gene matches: 4.

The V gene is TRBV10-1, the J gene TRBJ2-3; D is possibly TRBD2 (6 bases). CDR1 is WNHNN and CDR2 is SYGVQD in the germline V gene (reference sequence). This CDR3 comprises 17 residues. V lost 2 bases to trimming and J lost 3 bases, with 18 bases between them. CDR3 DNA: TGCGCCAGCAGTGAGAACTGGCCGGGGGTGGCAACAGATACGCAGTATTTT. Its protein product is CASSENWPGVATDTQYF.

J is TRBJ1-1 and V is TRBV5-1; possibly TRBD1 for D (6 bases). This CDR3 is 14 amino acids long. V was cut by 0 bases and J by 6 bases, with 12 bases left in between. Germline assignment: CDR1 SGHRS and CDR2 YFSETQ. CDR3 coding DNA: TGCGCCAGCAGCTTGGACAGGGCGTGGGCTGAAGCTTTCTTT. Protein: CASSLDRAWAEAFF.

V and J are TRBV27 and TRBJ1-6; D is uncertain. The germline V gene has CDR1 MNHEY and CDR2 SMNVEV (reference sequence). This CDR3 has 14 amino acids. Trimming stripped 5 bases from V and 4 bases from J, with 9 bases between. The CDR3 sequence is CASSTTGYNSPLHF. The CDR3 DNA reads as TGTGCCAGCAGTACCACCGGGTATAATTCACCCCTCCACTTT.

CDR3 sequence reads: CASSQWTDYEQYF. CDR3 DNA sequence: TGTGCCAGCAGCCAATGGACAGACTACGAGCAGTACTTC. V and J are TRBV12-3 or TRBV12-4 and TRBJ2-7; D perhaps matches TRBD1 (6 bases). The CDR3 extends over 13 amino acids. The V and J ends lost 6 bases and 3 bases respectively, with 12 bases between them.

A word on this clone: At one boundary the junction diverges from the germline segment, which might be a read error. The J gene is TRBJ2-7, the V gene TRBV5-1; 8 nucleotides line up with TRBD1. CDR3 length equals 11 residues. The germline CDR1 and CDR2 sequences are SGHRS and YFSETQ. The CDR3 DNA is TGCGCCAGCAGCGCGGACAGGGAGAAGAATTTC. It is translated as CASSADREKNF.

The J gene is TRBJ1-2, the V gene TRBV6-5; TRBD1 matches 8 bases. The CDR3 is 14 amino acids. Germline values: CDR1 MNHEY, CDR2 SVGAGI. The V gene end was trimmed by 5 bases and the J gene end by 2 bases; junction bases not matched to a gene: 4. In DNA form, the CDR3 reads TGTGCCAGCAGTACGGGACAGGAGAACTATGGCTACACCTTC. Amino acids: CASSTGQENYGYTF.

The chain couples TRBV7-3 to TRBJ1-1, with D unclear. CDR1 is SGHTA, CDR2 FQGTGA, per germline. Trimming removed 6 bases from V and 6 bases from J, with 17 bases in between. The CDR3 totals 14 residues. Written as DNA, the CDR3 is TGTGCCAGCAGAGCCCGCCCGGGAGGCGCTGAAGCTTTCTTT. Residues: CASRARPGGAEAFF.

The CDR3 here is CATWGGGSSYEQYF. The CDR3 DNA follows: TGTGCCACCTGGGGGGGTGGGAGTTCCTACGAGCAGTACTTC. V gene TRBV7-7 combines with J gene TRBJ2-7; 7 nucleotides agree with TRBD2. CDR1 and CDR2 (germline): SSHAT, FNYEAQ (reference sequence). V lost 10 bases, J lost 1 base, and 10 bases stayed unmatched. CDR3 size: 14 residues.

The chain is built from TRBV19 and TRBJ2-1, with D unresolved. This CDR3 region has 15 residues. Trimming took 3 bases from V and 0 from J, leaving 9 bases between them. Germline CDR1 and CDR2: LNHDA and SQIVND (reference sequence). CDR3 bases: TGTGCCAGTAGTATTGGGATCAGCTCCTACAATGAGCAGTTCTTC. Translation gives CASSIGISSYNEQFF. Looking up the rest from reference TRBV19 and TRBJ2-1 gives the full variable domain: DGGITQSPKYLFRKEGQNVTLSCEQNLNHDAMYWYRQDPGQGLRLIYYSQIVNDFQKGDIAEGYSVSREKKESFPLTVTSAQKNPTAFYLCASSIGISSYNEQFFGPGTRLTVL.

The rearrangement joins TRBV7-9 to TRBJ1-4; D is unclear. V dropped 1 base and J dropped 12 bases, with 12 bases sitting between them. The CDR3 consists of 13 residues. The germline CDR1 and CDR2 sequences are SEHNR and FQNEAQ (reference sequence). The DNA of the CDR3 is TGTGCCAGCAGCTTAGAGGGAGGGCTGGAACTGTTTTTT. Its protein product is CASSLEGGLELFF.

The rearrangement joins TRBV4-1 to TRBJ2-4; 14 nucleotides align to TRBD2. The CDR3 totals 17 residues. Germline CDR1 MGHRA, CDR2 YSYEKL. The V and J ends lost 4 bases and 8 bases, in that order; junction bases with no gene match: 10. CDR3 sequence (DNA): TGCGCCAGCAGCCTTCGACTAGCGGGAGGGCCAGGGGACATTCAGTACTTC. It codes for CASSLRLAGGPGDIQYF.

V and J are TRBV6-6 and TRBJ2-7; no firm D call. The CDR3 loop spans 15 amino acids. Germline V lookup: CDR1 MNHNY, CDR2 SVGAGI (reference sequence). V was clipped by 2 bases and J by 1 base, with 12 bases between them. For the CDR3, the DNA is TGTGCCAGCAGTTACCCTGCTGTTGTTTCCTACGAGCAGTACTTC. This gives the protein CASSYPAVVSYEQYF.

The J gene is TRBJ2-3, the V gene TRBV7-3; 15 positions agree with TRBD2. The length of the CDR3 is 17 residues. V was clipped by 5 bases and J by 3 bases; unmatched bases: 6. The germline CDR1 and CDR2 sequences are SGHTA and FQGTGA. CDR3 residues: CASSHGTSGRKTDTQYF. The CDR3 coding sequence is TGTGCCAGCAGCCACGGGACTAGCGGGAGGAAAACAGATACGCAGTATTTT.

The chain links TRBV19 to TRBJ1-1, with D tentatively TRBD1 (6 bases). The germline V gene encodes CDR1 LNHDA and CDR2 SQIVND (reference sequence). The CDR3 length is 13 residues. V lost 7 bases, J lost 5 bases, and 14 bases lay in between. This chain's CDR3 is CASKRGEWTEAFF. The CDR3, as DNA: TGTGCCAGTAAAAGGGGGGAGTGGACTGAAGCTTTCTTT.

The CDR3 loop reads CATTRTGLDGYTF. CDR3 in DNA: TGTGCCACCACGAGGACAGGGCTCGATGGCTACACCTTC. The V and J genes are TRBV24-1 and TRBJ1-2, with TRBD1 identical over 8 bases. Looked up from germline, CDR1 is KGHDR and CDR2 is SFDVKD. CDR3 length equals 13 residues. V shed 8 bases, J shed 6 bases, and the junction held 7 bases outside the gene matches.

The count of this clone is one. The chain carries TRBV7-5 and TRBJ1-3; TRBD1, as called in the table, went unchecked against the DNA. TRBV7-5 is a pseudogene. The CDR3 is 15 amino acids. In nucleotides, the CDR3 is TGTGCCAGAAGCCTTCACAGGGGCACTGGAAACACCATATATTTT. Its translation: CARSLHRGTGNTIYF.

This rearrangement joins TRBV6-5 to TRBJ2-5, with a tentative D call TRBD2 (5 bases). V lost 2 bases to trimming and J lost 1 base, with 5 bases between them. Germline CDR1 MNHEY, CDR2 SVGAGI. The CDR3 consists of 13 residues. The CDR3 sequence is CASSYSGQETQYF. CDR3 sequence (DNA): TGTGCCAGCAGTTACAGCGGCCAAGAGACCCAGTACTTC.

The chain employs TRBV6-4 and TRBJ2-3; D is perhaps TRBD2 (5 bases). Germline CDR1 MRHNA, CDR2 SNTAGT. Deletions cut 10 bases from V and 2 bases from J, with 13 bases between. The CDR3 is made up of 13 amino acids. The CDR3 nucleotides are TGTGCCACCGCCGGAGGAGACACAGATACGCAGTATTTT. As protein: CATAGGDTDTQYF.

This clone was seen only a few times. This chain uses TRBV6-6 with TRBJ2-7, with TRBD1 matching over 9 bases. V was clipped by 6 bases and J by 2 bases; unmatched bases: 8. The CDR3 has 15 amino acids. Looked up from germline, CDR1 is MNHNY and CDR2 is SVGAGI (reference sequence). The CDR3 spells CASRPSGQGPYEQYF. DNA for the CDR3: TGTGCCAGCAGGCCTTCGGGACAGGGTCCCTACGAGCAGTACTTC.